Included here is one TCR beta chain sequence, with context. Its antigen is not identified. The CDR3 loop spans 16 amino acids. Trimming removed 0 bases from V and 4 bases from J; junction bases left unmatched: 5. CDR1 ENHRY and CDR2 SYGVKD come from the germline V gene. This entry is derived from a study of T cell responses to AZD1222 COVID-19 vaccine. Study at large: Investigators merged groups given second doses at roughly 4 or roughly 12 weeks. Study results and limitations: Clonal diversity was possibly underestimated, and white British individuals and females predominated among donors. At baseline, just 6 or 7 AZD1222 recipients tested seropositive.

Clones were sequenced by immunoSEQ multiplex PCR, and TCRdb holds only the in-frame ones, with some missing. The sample contains some 110,000 clones, over 75% of which appear only once. The chain is built from TRBV10-3 and TRBJ2-1; TRBD2 matches 8 bases. The sample in question was peripheral blood, obtained on day 0 of AZD1222 vaccination. The clonotype was recovered from an adult in good health. The CDR3 protein is CAISESTTSGYNEQFF. The CDR3, as DNA: TGTGCCATCAGTGAGTCGACAACTAGCGGTTACAATGAGCAGTTCTTC.